Here is one T cell receptor beta chain with its context. Its antigen is not identified. TCRdb processed the reads anew with MiXCR; each CDR3 protein has one entry. There are roughly 130,000 distinct CDR3 sequences in the sample; roughly 25% occur only once, and 34% lies in the top ten. This CDR3 contains 14 residues. The V end lost 1 base, the J end lost 0 bases, and 4 bases lay between the germline ends. Germline lookup yields CDR1 SGHTA and CDR2 FQGNSA. These data originate in a study of T cell repertoires in cytomegalovirus infection. This rearrangement joins TRBV7-2 to TRBJ2-4, with D unresolved. Sequencing input: PBMCs, sequenced either directly or after in vitro stimulation (not recorded which). This TCR came from a human donor in good health (CMV status not recorded). Some clones in this sample may be carry-over from other donors' samples. The CDR3 DNA reads TGTGCCAGCAGCTTAGAAGGAGCCAAAAACATTCAGTACTTC. This encodes CASSLEGAKNIQYF.